This TCR beta chain is from a study of blood T cell repertoires in COVID-19. Looking at the study overall: COVID-19 samples collected from the United States, Italy and Spain covered acute and convalescent phases. Sample material is recorded as cDNA or gDNA derived from T cells, B-cell-depleted T cells, or PBMCs.

This CDR3 has 16 amino acids. The V end was cut by 1 base, the J end by 0 bases, with 9 bases between. Germline V gene lookup returns CDR1 SNHLY and CDR2 FYNNEI. Per the original data handling: Counts of nucleated cells, estimated from reference gene primer amplification, were obtained. Sequencing used immunoSEQ multiplex PCR; TCRdb keeps in-frame clones, though not all of them. V and J calls and clone size are copied from that table; D and trimming were computed from the DNA. The sample lists approximately 100,000 clones, over 70% seen once, with about 15% in the top ten. Sequenced sample: peripheral blood. This clonotype originated in a man over 45 with acute or convalescent COVID-19. The chain combines TRBV2 with TRBJ2-2, with TRBD2 as a possible D gene (5 bases). Here the CDR3 DNA reads TGTGCCAGCAGTGAAGAGGCACTAGCGAACACCGGGGAGCTGTTTTTT. This translates into CASSEEALANTGELFF.